Listed here are 27 T cell receptor beta chains from one sample, sequenced in a study of graft-versus-host responses after intestinal transplantation. Their antigens remain unidentified. Measured with immunoSEQ multiplex PCR; TCRdb has only the in-frame clones, and not every one. Of tens of thousands of clones in the sample, 80% to 90% were seen once. Material: unstimulated CD4+ T cells sorted from spleen or lymph node cells, obtained before transplant. The receptor source for this set is a human donor who was the organ donor for an intestinal transplant.

V and J are TRBV6-6 and TRBJ2-7; a weak D match, TRBD1 (8 bases). Germline-derived CDR1 and CDR2 are MNHNY and SVGAGI (reference sequence). Trimming removed 6 bases at V and 3 bases at J, with 21 bases between. CDR3 length: 16 residues. The CDR3 here is CASRLTSTGGGYEQYF. The CDR3 DNA sequence: TGTGCCAGCAGACTTACCTCTACAGGGGGGGGCTACGAGCAGTACTTC.

With respect to this clone: One end of the junction does not line up with germline, which may come from a read error. The CDR3 protein is CASSLWEGAEAFF. In DNA form, the CDR3 reads TGTGCTAGCAGCTTGTGGGAGGGGGCTGAAGCTTTCTTT. This chain uses TRBV7-7 with TRBJ1-1, with D possibly matching TRBD1 (6 bases). Germline V gene data show CDR1 as SSHAT and CDR2 as FNYEAQ (reference sequence). The CDR3 loop spans 13 amino acids.

The V gene is TRBV5-8, the J gene TRBJ2-3, with 7 nucleotides matching TRBD1. This CDR3 contains 14 residues. Germline CDR1 and CDR2: SGHTS and YDEGEE. Unmatched junction bases numbered 2, after V lost 0 bases and J lost 4 bases. The CDR3 is CASSLGQGSDTQYF. The DNA for the CDR3 is TGTGCCAGCAGCTTGGGACAGGGATCAGATACGCAGTATTTT.

The count of this clone is one. The rearrangement links TRBV28 to TRBJ1-1, with a weak D call TRBD1 (5 bases). V shed 8 bases and J shed 5 bases, with 9 bases lying between them. CDR1 and CDR2 from the germline V gene are MDHEN and SYDVKM. The CDR3 loop spans 11 amino acids. The CDR3 nucleotides read TGTGCCAGCCAGGGACTAACTGAAGCTTTCTTT. Translation gives CASQGLTEAFF.

The rearrangement uses TRBV29-1 and TRBJ2-1, with D unclear. This CDR3 has 14 amino acids. V gave up 8 bases and J gave up 0 bases, with 14 bases separating them. Germline CDR1 reads SQVTM; CDR2 reads ANQGSEA. Written as DNA, the CDR3 is TGCAGCATTCGGCGGTCTAGCTCCTACAATGAGCAGTTCTTC. Its protein is CSIRRSSSYNEQFF.

V is TRBV10-3 and J is TRBJ2-1; 14 bases map to TRBD2. J gave up 2 bases and V 6 bases, and 3 bases lay outside the gene matches. CDR1 and CDR2 from the germline V gene are ENHRY and SYGVKD. The CDR3 runs to 16 residues. Here the CDR3 DNA reads TGTGCCATCAGAGGGACTAGCGGGAGTCCCTACAATGAGCAGTTCTTC. Residues: CAIRGTSGSPYNEQFF.

V is TRBV18 and J is TRBJ1-5, with 7 nucleotides matching TRBD1. The length of the CDR3 is 15 residues. V lost 5 bases, J lost 3 bases, and 7 bases stayed unmatched. The V gene's germline CDR1 is KGHSH and CDR2 LQKENI. CDR3: CASSSTQGDNQPQHF. The CDR3 nucleotides read TGTGCCAGCTCAAGCACTCAGGGGGACAATCAGCCCCAGCATTTT.

The chain is built from TRBV7-2 and TRBJ2-5; 7 bases map to TRBD2. Germline loops: CDR1 SGHTA, CDR2 FQGNSA. The CDR3 totals 14 residues. Germline trimming cut 4 bases from V and 5 bases from J; bases unmatched to any gene: 7. The CDR3 protein is CASSWAGVGETQYF. In DNA, the CDR3 is TGTGCCAGCAGCTGGGCGGGAGTCGGGGAGACCCAGTACTTC.

In DNA form, the CDR3 reads TGTGCCAGCAGTGCCCCGACAGGGCTCAACACCGGGGAGCTGTTTTTT. Its protein product is CASSAPTGLNTGELFF. This rearrangement joins TRBV6-1 to TRBJ2-2; 7 nucleotides align to TRBD1. The CDR3 is 16 residues long. The germline CDR1 and CDR2 sequences are MNHNS and SASEGT. J was trimmed by 2 bases and V by 4 bases; bases with no gene match: 7.

The chain uses TRBV6-1 and TRBJ2-5, with 12 bases that match TRBD1. CDR3 size: 14 residues. From germline, CDR1 is MNHNS and CDR2 SASEGT. The J segment lost 12 bases and the V segment lost 11 bases, leaving 16 bases of the junction unmatched. This CDR3 reads CAGGDWDRGRKKYF. The CDR3 DNA sequence: TGTGCCGGCGGGGATTGGGACAGGGGGCGTAAAAAGTACTTC.

The V and J genes are TRBV7-9 and TRBJ1-4; D gene uncertain. The CDR3 is made up of 13 amino acids. Germline V lookup: CDR1 SEHNR, CDR2 FQNEAQ (reference sequence). V lost 2 bases, J lost 7 bases, and 8 bases lay in between. DNA for the CDR3: TGTGCCAGCAGCTTAAACTCGGGTGAAAAACTGTTTTTT. Translating gives CASSLNSGEKLFF.

The genes are TRBV7-9 and TRBJ2-3, with TRBD2 identical over 11 bases. Germline V gene sequence: CDR1 SEHNR, CDR2 FQNEAQ (reference sequence). The CDR3 extends over 16 amino acids. V gave up 4 bases and J gave up 2 bases; unmatched junction bases: 5. The CDR3 sequence is CASSSSLAGDTDTQYF. The CDR3 region has the DNA TGTGCCAGCAGCTCTTCACTAGCGGGAGACACAGATACGCAGTATTTT.

The chain links TRBV18 to TRBJ1-1; D may be TRBD1 (5 bases). The CDR3 sequence is 15 residues long. V lost 0 bases and J 1 base, leaving 9 bases between the germline ends. Germline assignment: CDR1 KGHSH and CDR2 LQKENI. CDR3 DNA: TGTGCCAGCTCACCACCGAGCAGGGAGAACACTGAAGCTTTCTTT. It specifies CASSPPSRENTEAFF.

The chain is built from TRBV5-6 and TRBJ2-7; perhaps TRBD1 as D (6 bases). CDR1 is SGHDT and CDR2 is YYEEEE in the germline V gene. Trimming removed 3 bases from V and 2 bases from J, with 15 bases in between. CDR3 size: 15 residues. The CDR3 DNA sequence: TGTGCCAGCAGCTCCAGACAGGTGCTAACCTACGAGCAGTACTTC. This gives the protein CASSSRQVLTYEQYF.

V is TRBV14 and J is TRBJ2-7; TRBD1 aligns across 8 bases. Trimming at V came to 1 base and at J to 9 bases, leaving 11 bases not matched to a gene. In germline, CDR1 is SGHDN, CDR2 FVKESK. There are 15 residues in the CDR3. DNA of the CDR3: TGTGCCAGCAGCCAAGCCCGGACAGGGCATGGGGTGCAGTACTTC. Translating it yields CASSQARTGHGVQYF.

This chain joins TRBV6-7 and TRBJ2-7, with 8 bases identical to TRBD2. TRBV6-7 is an ORF for which the function is uncertain. J gave up 1 base and V 2 bases, and 4 bases lay outside the gene matches. The CDR3 totals 15 residues. CDR3 protein: CASSYASGCSYEQYF. In nucleotides, the CDR3 is TGTGCCAGCAGTTACGCTAGCGGGTGTTCCTACGAGCAGTACTTC.

The chain is built from TRBV19 and TRBJ2-1, with D possibly being TRBD1 (6 bases). Germline V lookup: CDR1 LNHDA, CDR2 SQIVND (reference sequence). The CDR3 has 13 amino acids. Trimming removed 3 bases at V and 7 bases at J, with 10 bases between. The DNA for the CDR3 is TGTGCCAGTAGTATCACAGGGACGAATGAGCAGTTCTTC. Translation gives CASSITGTNEQFF. Looking up the rest from reference TRBV19 and TRBJ2-1 gives the full variable domain: DGGITQSPKYLFRKEGQNVTLSCEQNLNHDAMYWYRQDPGQGLRLIYYSQIVNDFQKGDIAEGYSVSREKKESFPLTVTSAQKNPTAFYLCASSITGTNEQFFGPGTRLTVL.

The genes are TRBV10-3 and TRBJ2-2, with TRBD1 matching over 9 bases. V dropped 5 bases and J dropped 5; count of bases not matched to a gene: 3. Germline loops: CDR1 ENHRY, CDR2 SYGVKD. The CDR3 totals 14 residues. CDR3 sequence: CAISPGTGTGELFF. CDR3 DNA: TGTGCCATCAGTCCCGGGACAGGGACCGGGGAGCTGTTTTTT.

This clone was picked up a small number of times. The chain couples TRBV18 to TRBJ1-2; 7 bases match TRBD1. Germline CDR1 KGHSH, CDR2 LQKENI. The J segment lost 4 bases and the V segment lost 5 bases, leaving 7 bases of the junction unmatched. The CDR3 runs 14 residues. CDR3 bases: TGTGCCAGCTCAACCGGGACAGAGACCTATGGCTACACCTTC. It is translated as CASSTGTETYGYTF. Together with reference TRBV18 and TRBJ1-2, the CDR3 gives the full variable domain: NAGVMQNPRHLVRRRGQEARLRCSPMKGHSHVYWYRQLPEEGLKFMVYLQKENIIDESGMPKERFSAEFPKEGPSILRIQQVVRGDSAAYFCASSTGTETYGYTFGSGTRLTVV.

The chain is built from TRBV6-5 and TRBJ2-7; the match to TRBD1 covers 11 bases. The CDR3 totals 14 residues. With V trimmed by 5 bases and J by 4 bases, 4 bases remained unmatched. Germline CDR1 is MNHEY and CDR2 is SVGAGI. Here the CDR3 reads CASSLGTGGYEQYF. The CDR3 DNA reads as TGTGCCAGCAGTCTAGGGACAGGGGGGTACGAGCAGTACTTC.

The V gene is TRBV7-6, the J gene TRBJ1-2, with 7 bases identical to TRBD1. The CDR3 spans 14 residues. Trimming cost V 5 bases and J 4 bases; bases outside gene matches: 7. In germline, CDR1 is SGHVS, CDR2 FNYEAQ. As DNA, the CDR3 is TGTGCCAGCAGCCCTCGGACAGGCCTCTATGGCTACACCTTC. This sequence encodes CASSPRTGLYGYTF.

This rearrangement joins TRBV5-1 to TRBJ1-3; D remains ambiguous. In germline, CDR1 is SGHRS, CDR2 YFSETQ. V was trimmed by 4 bases and J by 4 bases, leaving 9 bases between them. The CDR3 spans 13 residues. CDR3 DNA sequence: TGCGCCAGCAGCGCCGACGGGGGAAACACCATATATTTT. It translates to CASSADGGNTIYF.

The CDR3 loop is CASSGTGTGVEKLFF. In DNA, the CDR3 is TGTGCCAGCAGTGGGACCGGGACAGGGGTTGAAAAACTGTTTTTT. This chain joins TRBV2 and TRBJ1-4; 10 nucleotides agree with TRBD1. Trimming took 4 bases from V and 7 from J; bases not matched to a gene: 6. The germline V gene has CDR1 SNHLY and CDR2 FYNNEI. The CDR3 runs to 15 residues.

The chain carries TRBV6-1 and TRBJ2-3, with 8 nucleotides matching TRBD2. CDR1 is MNHNS and CDR2 is SASEGT in the germline V gene. Germline trimming cut 2 bases from V and 4 bases from J; bases unmatched to any gene: 5. The CDR3 has 15 residues. CDR3 residues: CASSETSGRADTQYF. In DNA, the CDR3 is TGTGCCAGCAGTGAAACTAGCGGAAGGGCAGATACGCAGTATTTT.

The chain carries TRBV9 and TRBJ1-5; D possibly corresponds to TRBD1 (5 bases). The V end was cut by 0 bases, the J end by 4 bases, with 11 bases between. Germline V gene data show CDR1 as SGDLS and CDR2 as YYNGEE. This CDR3 comprises 15 residues. The CDR3 region has the DNA TGTGCCAGCAGCGTAGGGGGCTCTGGTAATCAGCCCCAGCATTTT. Translation: CASSVGGSGNQPQHF. The whole variable domain, filled in from reference TRBV9 and TRBJ1-5, reads DSGVTQTPKHLITATGQRVTLRCSPRSGDLSVYWYQQSLDQGLQFLIQYYNGEERAKGNILERFSAQQFPDLHSELNLSSLELGDSALYFCASSVGGSGNQPQHFGDGTRLSIL.

The chain links TRBV9 to TRBJ2-1, with 9 bases fitting TRBD1. The CDR3 loop spans 16 amino acids. Germline CDR1 reads SGDLS; CDR2 reads YYNGEE. Trimming cost V 0 bases and J 8 bases; bases outside gene matches: 9. CDR3 loop: CASSVDTGGRGDEQFF. The CDR3 coding sequence is TGTGCCAGCAGCGTAGACACAGGGGGCCGGGGCGATGAGCAGTTCTTC.

V and J are TRBV7-2 and TRBJ2-7, with TRBD1 as a possible D gene (6 bases). This CDR3 has 15 residues. Germline lookup yields CDR1 SGHTA and CDR2 FQGNSA. Between the trimmed V and J ends, which lost 1 base and 0 bases, there was a span of 10 bases. CDR3 loop: CASSLEQGSSYEQYF. In DNA form, the CDR3 reads TGTGCCAGCAGCTTAGAACAGGGAAGCTCCTACGAGCAGTACTTC.